The present T cell receptor (beta chain) was sequenced within a study of tumor-infiltrating lymphocytes in primary liver carcinoma. Turning to the study itself: The study obtained roughly 3.65 to 7.5 million productive TCRbeta reads per sample, similar across tissue types. Study-level points and caveats: Relative to tumor region pairs, the tumor-adjacent and tumor-blood pairs showed overlap that was lower.

The CDR3 runs to 11 residues. Germline lookup yields CDR1 ENHRY and CDR2 SYGVKD. A constant-region primer primed TCR beta cDNA synthesis from about 530 ng of total RNA. Investigators got TCR beta libraries out of three nested multiplex PCR rounds, done with slightly modified ARM-PCR. For around 10 cycles apiece, the opening two PCR rounds ran with TRBV1-TRBV30 forward primers and a C-beta reverse primer. TCRdb ran MiXCR on the multiplex PCR reads and lists one entry per CDR3 protein. The table has more than 150,000 distinct CDR3 sequences, less than 65% seen once. For this clonotype: Antigen specificity is unknown. One end of the junction varies from germline; a read error may be responsible.

Germline DNA was extracted too, while blood RNA derived from unsorted whole blood. The chain carries TRBV10-3 and TRBJ2-7; unclear D gene. Sequences were obtained from peripheral blood. This sequence was found in a man aged 35-49 years with primary liver carcinoma and hepatitis B virus infection. The CDR3 sequence is CAISESLRQIF. CDR3 nucleotides: TGTGCCATCAGTGAGTCCCTGCGTCAGATCTTC.